This paragraph covers one T cell receptor (beta chain) sequence. The sample is drawn from a study of blood T cell repertoires in COVID-19. Study-level information: From the United States, Italy and Spain came samples of acute and convalescent COVID-19.

CDR1 and CDR2 from the germline V gene are SGHAT and FQNNGV. With 0 bases removed from V and 1 base from J, the gap between germline ends came to 7 bases. The CDR3 is 14 residues long. Libraries were prepared by immunoSEQ multiplex PCR; TCRdb keeps only in-frame clonotypes and omits some of them. The sample shows tens of thousands of clones, around nine tenths of them seen only once. Material: peripheral blood. The V gene is TRBV11-2, the J gene TRBJ2-7; D may be TRBD2 (5 bases). This TCR derives from a human donor in a cohort sampled during active COVID-19. The CDR3: CASSLDPGSYEQYF. The CDR3 DNA reads as TGTGCCAGCAGCTTAGATCCGGGATCCTACGAGCAGTACTTC. The variable domain in full, with the rest retrieved from reference TRBV11-2 and TRBJ2-7, is EAGVAQSPRYKIIEKRQSVAFWCNPISGHATLYWYQQILGQGPKLLIQFQNNGVVDDSQLPKDRFSAERLKGVDSTLKIQPAKLEDSAVYLCASSLDPGSYEQYFGPGTRLTVT.